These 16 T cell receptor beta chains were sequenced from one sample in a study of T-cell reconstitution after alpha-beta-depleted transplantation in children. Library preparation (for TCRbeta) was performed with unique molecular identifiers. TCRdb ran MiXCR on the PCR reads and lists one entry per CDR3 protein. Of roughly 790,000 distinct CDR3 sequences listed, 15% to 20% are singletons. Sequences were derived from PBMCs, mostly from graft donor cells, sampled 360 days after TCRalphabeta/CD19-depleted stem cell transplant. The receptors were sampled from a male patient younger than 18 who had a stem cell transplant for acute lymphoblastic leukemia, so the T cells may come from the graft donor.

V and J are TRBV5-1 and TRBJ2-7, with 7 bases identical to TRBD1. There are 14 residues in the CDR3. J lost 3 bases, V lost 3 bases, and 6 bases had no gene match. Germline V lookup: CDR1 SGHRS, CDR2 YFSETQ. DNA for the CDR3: TGCGCCAGCAGCTCCCAAGGACAGGACTACGAGCAGTACTTC. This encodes CASSSQGQDYEQYF.

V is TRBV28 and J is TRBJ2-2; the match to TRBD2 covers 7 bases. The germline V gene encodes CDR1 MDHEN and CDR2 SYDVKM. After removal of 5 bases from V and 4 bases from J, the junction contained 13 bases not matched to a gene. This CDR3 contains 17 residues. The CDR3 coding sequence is TGTGCCAGCAGTCATTCCGGGACTACTTTGGGCACCGGGGAGCTGTTTTTT. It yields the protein CASSHSGTTLGTGELFF.

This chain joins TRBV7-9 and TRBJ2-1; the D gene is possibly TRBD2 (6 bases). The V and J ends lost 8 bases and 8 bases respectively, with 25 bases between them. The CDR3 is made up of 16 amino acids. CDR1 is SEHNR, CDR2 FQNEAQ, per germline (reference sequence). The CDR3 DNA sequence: TGTGCCAGCGGCGACCGTCGGTGGGGGAGGACCTATGAGCAGTTCTTC. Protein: CASGDRRWGRTYEQFF.

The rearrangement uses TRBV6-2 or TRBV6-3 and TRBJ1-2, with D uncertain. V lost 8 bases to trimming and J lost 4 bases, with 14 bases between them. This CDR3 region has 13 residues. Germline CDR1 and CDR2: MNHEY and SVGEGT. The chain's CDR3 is CASQEPYRYGYTF. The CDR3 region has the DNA TGTGCCAGCCAGGAGCCATACCGCTATGGCTACACCTTC.

CDR3 sequence (DNA): TGTGCCACCTATATTAGGCAGGCCCAGTACTTC. Translating it yields CATYIRQAQYF. The V gene is TRBV28, the J gene TRBJ2-5; D not certain. This CDR3 spans 11 amino acids. Germline CDR1 reads MDHEN; CDR2 reads SYDVKM. Trimming took 10 bases from V and 9 from J, leaving 15 bases between them.

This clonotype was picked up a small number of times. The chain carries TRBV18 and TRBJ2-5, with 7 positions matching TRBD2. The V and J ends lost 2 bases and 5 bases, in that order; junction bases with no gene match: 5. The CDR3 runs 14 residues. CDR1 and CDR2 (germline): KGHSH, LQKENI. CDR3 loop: CASSPTRGGETQYF. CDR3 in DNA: TGTGCCAGCTCACCAACGCGGGGAGGGGAGACCCAGTACTTC.

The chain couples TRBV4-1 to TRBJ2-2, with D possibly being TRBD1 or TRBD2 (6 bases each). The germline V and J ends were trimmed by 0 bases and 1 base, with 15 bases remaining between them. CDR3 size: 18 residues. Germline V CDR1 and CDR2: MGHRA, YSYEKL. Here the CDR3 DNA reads TGCGCCAGCAGCCAAGAGTCTCCGGGGGCGCTGAACACCGGGGAGCTGTTTTTT. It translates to CASSQESPGALNTGELFF.

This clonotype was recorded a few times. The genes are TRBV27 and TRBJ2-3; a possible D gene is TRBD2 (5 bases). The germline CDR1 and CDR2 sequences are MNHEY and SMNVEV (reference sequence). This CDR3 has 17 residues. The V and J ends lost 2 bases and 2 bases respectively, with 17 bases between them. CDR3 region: CASSLPSDSHFTDTQYF. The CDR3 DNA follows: TGTGCCAGCAGTTTACCGTCGGACTCACACTTCACAGATACGCAGTATTTT.

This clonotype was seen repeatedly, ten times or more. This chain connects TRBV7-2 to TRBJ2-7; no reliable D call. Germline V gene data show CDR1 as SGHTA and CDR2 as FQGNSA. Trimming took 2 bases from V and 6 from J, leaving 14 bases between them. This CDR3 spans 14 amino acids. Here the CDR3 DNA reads TGTGCCAGCAGCTTAATCCCCCTCCCATCCGAGCAGTACTTC. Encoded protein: CASSLIPLPSEQYF.

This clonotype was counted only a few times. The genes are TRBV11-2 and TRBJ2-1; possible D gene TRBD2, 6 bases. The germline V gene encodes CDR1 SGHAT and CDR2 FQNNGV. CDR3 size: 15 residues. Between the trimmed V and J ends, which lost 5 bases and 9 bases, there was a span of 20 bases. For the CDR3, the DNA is TGTGCCAGCAGCCCCCGGACTATCCTTCCCCGTGAGCAGTTCTTC. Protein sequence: CASSPRTILPREQFF.

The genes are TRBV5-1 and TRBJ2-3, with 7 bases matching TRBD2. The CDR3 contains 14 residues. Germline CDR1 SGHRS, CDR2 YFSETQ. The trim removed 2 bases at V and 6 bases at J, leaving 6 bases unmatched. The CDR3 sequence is CASSLNLAVDTQYF. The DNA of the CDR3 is TGCGCCAGCAGCTTAAATCTAGCGGTGGATACGCAGTATTTT.

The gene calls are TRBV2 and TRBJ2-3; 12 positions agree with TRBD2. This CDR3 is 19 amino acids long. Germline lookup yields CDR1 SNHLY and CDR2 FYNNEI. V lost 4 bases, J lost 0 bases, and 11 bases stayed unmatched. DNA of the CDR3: TGTGCCAGCAGTGCTACTCCGGGACTAGCGGGTTTTAGCACAGATACGCAGTATTTT. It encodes CASSATPGLAGFSTDTQYF.

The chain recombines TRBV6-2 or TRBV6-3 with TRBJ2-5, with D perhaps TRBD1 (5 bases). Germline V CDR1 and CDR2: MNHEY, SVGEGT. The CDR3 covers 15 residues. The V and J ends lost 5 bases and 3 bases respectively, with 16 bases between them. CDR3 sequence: CASSTHTGWKETQYF. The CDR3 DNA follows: TGTGCCAGCAGTACTCACACAGGTTGGAAAGAGACCCAGTACTTC.

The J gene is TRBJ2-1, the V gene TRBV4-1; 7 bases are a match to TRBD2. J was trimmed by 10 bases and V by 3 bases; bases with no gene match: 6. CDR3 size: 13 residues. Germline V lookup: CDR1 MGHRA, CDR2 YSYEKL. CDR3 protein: CASSQGGSLEQFF. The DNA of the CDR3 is TGCGCCAGCAGCCAGGGCGGGAGTTTGGAGCAGTTCTTC.

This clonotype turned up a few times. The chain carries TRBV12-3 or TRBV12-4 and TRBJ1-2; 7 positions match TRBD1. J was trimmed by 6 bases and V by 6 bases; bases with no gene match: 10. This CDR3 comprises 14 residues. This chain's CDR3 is CASSFDRDRDGYTF. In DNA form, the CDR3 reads TGTGCCAGCAGCTTCGACAGGGATCGGGATGGCTACACCTTC.

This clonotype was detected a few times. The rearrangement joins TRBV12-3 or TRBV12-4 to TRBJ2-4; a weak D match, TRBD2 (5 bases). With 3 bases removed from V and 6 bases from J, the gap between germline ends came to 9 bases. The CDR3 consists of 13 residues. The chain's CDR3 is CASSFGEGNIQYF. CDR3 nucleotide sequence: TGTGCCAGCAGTTTCGGCGAGGGAAACATTCAGTACTTC.